These 14 T cell receptor beta chains came from one sample sequenced in a study of vaccination effects on CD4 cells after COVID-19 (dated by TCRdb to 2022 to 2024). The receptor library was made with the immunoSEQ multiplex PCR assay. As stored in TCRdb, this immuneACCESS dataset retains in-frame rearrangements with V and J assigned. A fraction of the clones does not appear; measured against another copy, unresolved V genes explain less than half of the discrepancy, and the remainder lacks a known reason. Within this sample are about 40,000 clones, with about 62% of them counted one time only. About 8% of the sample is held by the ten biggest clonotypes. After roughly 11 days of culture, CD4+ T cells were isolated with the EasySep CD4+ T cell isolation kit. Two doses of either the BNT162b2 or the mRNA-1273 mRNA SARS-CoV-2 vaccine were administered to participants. Antigens of these TCRs are unknown.

Sequenced material: CD4+ T cells from PBMCs cultured without peptide, taken after COVID-19 vaccination. The source of these receptors is a human donor who received a COVID-19 vaccine.

This chain connects TRBV7-2 to TRBJ2-5, with unresolved D. The germline V gene encodes CDR1 SGHTA and CDR2 FQGNSA. The CDR3 is 14 amino acids. The germline V and J ends were trimmed by 1 base and 2 bases, with 8 bases remaining between them. CDR3 protein: CASSLVVTQETQYF. In DNA, the CDR3 is TGTGCCAGCAGCTTAGTTGTTACACAAGAGACCCAGTACTTC.

This clone appeared a few times. The chain combines TRBV6-1 with TRBJ2-1, with 12 bases fitting TRBD1. Per the germline V gene, CDR1 is MNHNS and CDR2 is SASEGT. The CDR3 runs 14 residues. V lost 6 bases, J lost 12 bases, and 9 bases stayed unmatched. The CDR3 DNA is TGTGCCAGCAGCACCGGGACAGGGGGCACTTGGCAGTTCTTC. Translating it yields CASSTGTGGTWQFF.

The rearrangement joins TRBV27 to TRBJ1-5, with D unresolved. The CDR3 has 14 amino acids. In germline, CDR1 is MNHEY, CDR2 SMNVEV (reference sequence). Trimming cost V 2 bases and J 2 bases, with 7 bases left between them. The CDR3 nucleotides read TGTGCCAGCAGTTTAGAGCCAGGCAATCAGCCCCAGCATTTT. Residues: CASSLEPGNQPQHF.

The V and J genes are TRBV12-5 and TRBJ2-7; D gene uncertain. V shed 6 bases and J shed 6 bases, with 30 bases lying between them. CDR1 is LGHNT and CDR2 is FRNRAP in the germline V gene. There are 18 residues in the CDR3. CDR3 protein: CASGTPSPLQGRGSEQYF. The CDR3 DNA reads TGTGCTAGTGGCACCCCAAGCCCTTTACAAGGCCGTGGCTCCGAGCAGTACTTC.

This rearrangement joins TRBV4-1 to TRBJ1-1; no clear D. Germline CDR1 MGHRA, CDR2 YSYEKL. The CDR3 is 13 residues long. With 2 bases removed from V and 10 bases from J, the gap between germline ends came to 14 bases. Here the CDR3 DNA reads TGCGCCAGCAGCCAATCTGGGGTAAAGGGAGCTTTCTTT. Amino acid sequence: CASSQSGVKGAFF.

This chain uses TRBV19 with TRBJ1-1, with 7 bases lining up with TRBD1. In germline, CDR1 is LNHDA, CDR2 SQIVND (reference sequence). The V gene end was trimmed by 3 bases and the J gene end by 4 bases; junction bases not matched to a gene: 5. This CDR3 is built from 14 residues. Here the CDR3 reads CASSMIQGSTEAFF. The CDR3 DNA reads TGTGCCAGTAGTATGATACAGGGGTCCACTGAAGCTTTCTTT. Using reference TRBV19 and TRBJ1-1 for the parts outside the CDR3, the full variable domain is DGGITQSPKYLFRKEGQNVTLSCEQNLNHDAMYWYRQDPGQGLRLIYYSQIVNDFQKGDIAEGYSVSREKKESFPLTVTSAQKNPTAFYLCASSMIQGSTEAFFGQGTRLTVV.

The chain is built from TRBV9 and TRBJ2-7, with a weak D call TRBD2 (6 bases). The CDR3 runs 13 residues. The V gene's germline CDR1 is SGDLS and CDR2 YYNGEE. The germline V and J ends were trimmed by 4 bases and 6 bases, with 14 bases remaining between them. The CDR3 sequence is CASSPSWGGEQYF. DNA of the CDR3: TGTGCCAGCAGCCCTAGTTGGGGAGGCGAGCAGTACTTC.

The gene calls are TRBV19 and TRBJ2-7; TRBD1 agrees at 7 bases. Per the germline V gene, CDR1 is LNHDA and CDR2 is SQIVND (reference sequence). With V trimmed by 7 bases and J by 0 bases, 6 bases remained unmatched. The CDR3 extends over 14 amino acids. The CDR3 coding sequence is TGTGCCAGTACCATGACAGGGACCTCCTACGAGCAGTACTTC. It is translated as CASTMTGTSYEQYF.

The count of this clone is one. The V and J genes are TRBV5-1 and TRBJ1-2, with D perhaps TRBD1 (6 bases). Deletions cut 4 bases from V and 2 bases from J, with 27 bases between. The CDR3 consists of 19 residues. The germline gives CDR1 SGHRS, CDR2 YFSETQ. The CDR3: CASSGTVGGRSSMNYGYTF. Here the CDR3 DNA reads TGCGCCAGCAGCGGGACTGTGGGGGGCAGGTCAAGTATGAACTATGGCTACACCTTC.

The chain links TRBV29-1 to TRBJ1-2; no clear D. The CDR3 is 13 amino acids. The germline V and J ends were trimmed by 5 bases and 4 bases, with 14 bases remaining between them. Germline V gene sequence: CDR1 SQVTM, CDR2 ANQGSEA. For the CDR3, the DNA is TGCAGCGTTTGGGTGGGCGGATCCTATGGCTACACCTTC. Its translation: CSVWVGGSYGYTF. Complete variable domain (other parts from reference TRBV29-1 and TRBJ1-2): SAVISQKPSRDICQRGTSLTIQCQVDSQVTMMFWYRQQPGQSLTLIATANQGSEATYESGFVIDKFPISRPNLTFSTLTVSNMSPEDSSIYLCSVWVGGSYGYTFGSGTRLTVV.

This sequence joins TRBV27 and TRBJ1-6; no clear D gene. CDR3 size: 14 residues. The ends were cut back, 5 bases at V and 10 bases at J, with 15 bases in the middle. Germline CDR1 reads MNHEY; CDR2 reads SMNVEV (reference sequence). The CDR3 DNA reads TGTGCCAGCAGTATACAAGCGGCGGCATCACCCCTCCACTTT. This sequence encodes CASSIQAAASPLHF.

This clone was counted a few times. The chain recombines TRBV24-1 with TRBJ1-5; maybe TRBD1 (6 bases). The V gene lost 4 bases and the J gene lost 3 bases, with 9 bases spanning the gap. Germline V gene lookup returns CDR1 KGHDR and CDR2 SFDVKD. The CDR3 spans 14 residues. The CDR3 spells CATSEQGSNQPQHF. DNA for the CDR3: TGTGCCACCAGTGAACAGGGCTCCAATCAGCCCCAGCATTTT.

The rearrangement links TRBV23-1 to TRBJ2-5; D perhaps matches TRBD1 (5 bases). TRBV23-1 is reported as an ORF; its role is uncertain. V was shortened by 0 bases and J by 6 bases, with 14 bases between the two germline ends. This CDR3 is 15 amino acids long. CDR3 in amino acids: CASSQSEGARKTQYF. CDR3 sequence (DNA): TGCGCCAGCAGTCAATCGGAAGGGGCGCGAAAGACCCAGTACTTC.

The rearrangement joins TRBV20-1 to TRBJ2-1; D is unresolved. Looked up from germline, CDR1 is DFQATT and CDR2 is SNEGSKA (reference sequence). Trimming cost V 8 bases and J 1 base, with 6 bases left between them. This CDR3 is 11 amino acids long. The CDR3 bases are TGCAGTAGGGAATCCTACAATGAGCAGTTCTTC. Translation: CSRESYNEQFF.